The rows below give T cell receptor beta chains drawn from one sample of a study of blood T cell repertoires in COVID-19. The table came from immunoSEQ multiplex PCR; TCRdb's copy has only in-frame clones and leaves some out. The profile shows roughly 24,000 clones, more than 75% of them singletons. Sequenced material: peripheral blood. The receptors stem from a woman over 75 with acute or convalescent COVID-19. Both conserved end residues are part of each CDR3. A D gene is named only where the DNA matches it firmly. Clone size is shown for a subset of rows, as once, few, many or a class of expanded clone.

-	TRBJ1-1	-	TRBV5-1	TGCGCCAGCAGCTTAACAGGGATTAACACTGAAGCTTTCTTT	CASSLTGINTEAFF
-	TRBJ1-6	-	TRBV7-2	TGTGCCAGCAGCTTAGTTGGTGGGGCAGGGAATAATTCACCCCTCCACTTT	CASSLVGGAGNNSPLHF
-	TRBJ2-5	-	TRBV18	TGTGCCAGCTCACCAGGGGTCGCGGGGCAGGGAGAGACCCAGTACTTC	CASSPGVAGQGETQYF
-	TRBJ2-3	TRBD2	TRBV6-6	TGTGCCAGCAGTTACTCCGGGACTAATATAGCGGATACGCAGTATTTT	CASSYSGTNIADTQYF
once	TRBJ2-7	TRBD2	TRBV5-8	TGTGCCAGCAGCTTTGGGGCTAGCGGCTCCTACGAGCAGTACTTC	CASSFGASGSYEQYF
-	TRBJ1-2	-	TRBV7-9	TGTGCCAGCAGAACGGACTCGAACTATGGCTACACCTTC	CASRTDSNYGYTF
-	TRBJ2-7	TRBD1	TRBV29-1	TGCAGCGTTGAAGAACAGGGGCTCTCCTACGAGCAGTACTTC	CSVEEQGLSYEQYF
few	TRBJ1-2	TRBD1	TRBV4-3	TGCGCCAGCAGCCAAGAAGGGGGCTCGGGTGGCTACACCTTC	CASSQEGGSGGYTF
-	TRBJ1-6	TRBD1	TRBV19	TGTGCCAGTAGTATAGACACAGGGGGCGCTTCACCCCTCCACTTT	CASSIDTGGASPLHF
once	TRBJ2-2	TRBD2	TRBV11-2	TGTGCCAGCCGCGGGGTAGCGGGCACCGGGGAGCTGTTTTTT	CASRGVAGTGELFF
-	TRBJ1-1	TRBD1	TRBV28	TGTGCCAGCCTCGGACAGGTGGGGACTGAAGCTTTCTTT	CASLGQVGTEAFF
-	TRBJ1-4	-	TRBV2	TGTGCCAGCAAGAGCCTTAGGGGCCCTAATGAAAAACTGTTTTTT	CASKSLRGPNEKLFF
-	TRBJ1-3	-	TRBV12-3/TRBV12-4	TGTGCCAGCATCCAGGGTAATCGGAACACCATATATTTT	CASIQGNRNTIYF
-	TRBJ2-2	-	TRBV5-6	TGTGCCAGCAGCTTCGCGGGGCAGGGCACCGGGGAGCTGTTTTTT	CASSFAGQGTGELFF
once	TRBJ2-1	-	TRBV7-2	TGTGCCAGCAGCTTTAGTGGGACAAATAACAATGAGCAGTTCTTC	CASSFSGTNNNEQFF
-	TRBJ1-2	TRBD1	TRBV4-3	TGCGCCAGCAGCCAAGGACAGGGATCCAATGGCTACACCTTC	CASSQGQGSNGYTF
-	TRBJ2-3	TRBD1	TRBV5-1	TGCGCCAGCAGCTTGGCCGACAGGGGGCTAACGGATACGCAGTATTTT	CASSLADRGLTDTQYF
-	TRBJ2-7	TRBD1	TRBV12-3/TRBV12-4	TGTGCCAGCAGTGACAGGGGATATTACGAGCAGTACTTC	CASSDRGYYEQYF
-	TRBJ2-2	-	TRBV7-8	TGTGCCAGCTCCCGAGTCCTCGGGGTTGTGGGCGGGGAGCTGTTTTTT	CASSRVLGVVGGELFF
-	TRBJ2-7	TRBD2	TRBV18	TGTGCCAGCTCACCTTCAGCGGGACGGAGCTCCTACGAGCAGTACTTC	CASSPSAGRSSYEQYF
-	TRBJ2-3	TRBD2	TRBV7-6	TGTGCCAGCAGCGGGACTAGCGGGAGGAGTATCCCCACTGCAGATACGCAGTATTTT	CASSGTSGRSIPTADTQYF
-	TRBJ1-4	TRBD1	TRBV9	TGTGCCAGCAGCGTAGCAGGGGGCGGTGGAAAACTGTTTTTT	CASSVAGGGGKLFF
-	TRBJ2-7	-	TRBV4-1	TGCGCCAGCAGCCAAGGGGGTAGGGGGTTTGGCGAGCAGTACTTC	CASSQGGRGFGEQYF
-	TRBJ1-3	-	TRBV29-1	TGCAGCGCAACCAGTTACTCTGGAAACACCATATATTTT	CSATSYSGNTIYF
-	TRBJ2-7	-	TRBV11-2	TGTGCCAGCAGCTTAGGGACAGCCTTCGGCGAGCAGTACTTC	CASSLGTAFGEQYF
-	TRBJ1-3	TRBD1	TRBV18	TGTGCCAGCTCACCATACGACAGGGCCCCTTCTGGAAACACCATATATTTT	CASSPYDRAPSGNTIYF
-	TRBJ2-5	-	TRBV6-5	TGTGCCAGCAGTACGGGTAGGACTGTGGAGACCCAGTACTTC	CASSTGRTVETQYF
-	TRBJ2-1	-	TRBV29-1	TGCAGCGTTGAGGTGGGACTTAACAATGAGCAGTTCTTC	CSVEVGLNNEQFF
-	TRBJ2-6	-	TRBV12-5	TGTGCTAGTGGCCTTACCAGCTCTGGGGCCAACGTCCTGACTTTC	CASGLTSSGANVLTF
-	TRBJ1-3	-	TRBV30	TGTGCCTGCAGGGACTCTGGAAACACCATATATTTT	CACRDSGNTIYF
-	TRBJ2-5	TRBD2	TRBV2	TGTGCCAGCACACCCATGACTAGCGCGGTTGTTGAGACCCAGTACTTC	CASTPMTSAVVETQYF
-	TRBJ1-5	TRBD1	TRBV19	TGTGCCACCACAAGGGGGCGATCAAGCAATCAGCCCCAGCATTTT	CATTRGRSSNQPQHF
-	TRBJ1-2	TRBD1	TRBV5-5	TGTGCCAGCAGCCCCCAGGGGGCAGATTGGGGTGGCTACACCTTC	CASSPQGADWGGYTF
-	TRBJ1-2	-	TRBV9	TGTGCCAGCACGGGCCAGGGGCCTAACTATGGCTACACCTTC	CASTGQGPNYGYTF
-	TRBJ2-3	TRBD2	TRBV30	TGTGCCTGGAGTGAAGCGGGAGGGAGGTCAGATACGCAGTATTTT	CAWSEAGGRSDTQYF
-	TRBJ1-6	-	TRBV9	TGTGCCAGCAGCGTAGTCGGTCACTATAATTCACCCCTCCACTTT	CASSVVGHYNSPLHF
few	TRBJ2-3	-	TRBV6-4	TGTGCCAGCAGTGACTCCCTGAGCACAGATACGCAGTATTTT	CASSDSLSTDTQYF